The clone carrying this T cell receptor (beta chain) was recorded at least ten times. V was pared by 8 bases and J by 5 bases, with 12 bases of the junction left unmatched. The CDR3 has 15 amino acids. Germline CDR1 and CDR2: SEHNR and FQNEAQ (reference sequence). Primers used for first-strand cDNA, a TRAV- and TRBV-specific set, covered both alpha and beta chains. The PCR that amplified TCRs ran for 20 cycles, relying on a constant-region primer and a V-primer adapter. One entry per CDR3 protein results from TCRdb running MiXCR on the reads. The sample carries about 30,000 distinct CDR3 sequences, less than 65% recorded once. Time point of the sample: after trial treatment. The treatment here: LDRT plus nivolumab, ipilimumab, low-dose cyclophosphamide and aspirin (RACIN trial). Donors received nivolumab, ipilimumab, aspirin, low-dose cyclophosphamide and low-dose radiotherapy. This entry comes from a study of low-dose radiotherapy and immunotherapy resistance in tumors. Across the whole study: Each fraction given to Cohort 2 every two weeks delivered 1 Gy, and the total reached 13 Gy over 26 weeks.

J is TRBJ2-1 and V is TRBV7-9, with 7 bases identical to TRBD1. Sequencing used PBMCs, obtained after low-dose radiotherapy plus immunotherapy. The receptor comes from a male donor with gallbladder cancer. DNA for the CDR3: TGTGCCAGCTCCCTAAAGGGGGCATTCGACAATGAGCAGTTCTTC. This sequence encodes CASSLKGAFDNEQFF.